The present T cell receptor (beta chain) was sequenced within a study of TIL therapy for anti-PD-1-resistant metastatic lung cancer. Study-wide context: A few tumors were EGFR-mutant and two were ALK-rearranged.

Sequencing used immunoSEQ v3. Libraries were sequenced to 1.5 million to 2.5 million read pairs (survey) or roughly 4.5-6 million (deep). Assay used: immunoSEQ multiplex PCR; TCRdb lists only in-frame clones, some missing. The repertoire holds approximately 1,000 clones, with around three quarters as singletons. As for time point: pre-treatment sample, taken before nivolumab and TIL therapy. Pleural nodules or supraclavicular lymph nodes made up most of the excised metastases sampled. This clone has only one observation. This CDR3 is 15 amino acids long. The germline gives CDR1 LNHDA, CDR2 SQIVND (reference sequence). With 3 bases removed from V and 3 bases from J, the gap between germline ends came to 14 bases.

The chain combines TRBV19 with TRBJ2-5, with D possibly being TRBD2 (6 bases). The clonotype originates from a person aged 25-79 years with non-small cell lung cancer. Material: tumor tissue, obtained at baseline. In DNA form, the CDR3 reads TGTGCCAGTAGTATCACCCATGGAGGGGAAGAGACCCAGTACTTC. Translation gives CASSITHGGEETQYF.